The 20 T cell receptor beta chains below were found in one sample sequenced in a study of blood T cells in healthy people across ages. A second PCR of about 6 to 12 cycles used a sample-barcoded 5' primer and a J-beta primer mix. MiXCR was run by TCRdb on the 5' RACE reads, yielding one entry per CDR3 protein. The sample has about 800,000 distinct CDR3 sequences; approximately 25% are singletons. The same specimen was also included in a second study, on T cells of mothers and their children.

Sequencing was carried out using blood. These receptors were collected from a boy between 10 and 17 years old in good health.

This chain links TRBV15 with TRBJ2-7, with D maybe TRBD2 (5 bases). The germline gives CDR1 LNHNV, CDR2 YYDKDF (reference sequence). Trimming removed 0 bases from V and 2 bases from J, with 14 bases in between. This CDR3 is built from 16 residues. The CDR3 spells CATSREAPGTTYEQYF. In DNA form, the CDR3 reads TGTGCCACCAGCAGAGAAGCTCCGGGAACCACCTACGAGCAGTACTTC. Full variable domain (remainder filled in from reference TRBV15 and TRBJ2-7): DAMVIQNPRYQVTQFGKPVTLSCSQTLNHNVMYWYQQKSSQAPKLLFHYYDKDFNNEADTPDNFQSRRPNTSFCFLDIRSPGLGDTAMYLCATSREAPGTTYEQYFGPGTRLTVT.

The V gene is TRBV4-2, the J gene TRBJ2-5, with a weak D call TRBD2 (6 bases). Germline V gene sequence: CDR1 LGHNA, CDR2 YNFKEQ. The CDR3 contains 15 residues. The ends were cut back, 1 base at V and 11 bases at J, with 20 bases in the middle. The CDR3 loop is CASSQAGTPLWEQYF. The DNA of the CDR3 is TGTGCCAGCAGCCAAGCCGGGACTCCTTTGTGGGAGCAGTACTTC.

This clonotype was seen more than once but under ten times. The chain uses TRBV4-3 and TRBJ2-5, with TRBD2 as a possible D gene (6 bases). Germline V gene lookup returns CDR1 LGHNA and CDR2 YSLEER. The ends were cut back, 1 base at V and 0 bases at J, with 9 bases in the middle. This CDR3 has 15 amino acids. CDR3 sequence: CASSQGWGDQETQYF. The CDR3 DNA is TGCGCCAGCAGCCAAGGGTGGGGGGACCAAGAGACCCAGTACTTC.

The chain joins TRBV5-6 to TRBJ1-2; tentative D call: TRBD1 (5 bases). Germline V lookup: CDR1 SGHDT, CDR2 YYEEEE. V was trimmed by 0 bases and J by 4 bases, leaving 10 bases between them. This CDR3 comprises 14 residues. DNA of the CDR3: TGTGCCAGCAGCTTGGGGGACGGCGTCTATGGCTACACCTTC. Translation: CASSLGDGVYGYTF.

The V and J genes are TRBV5-1 and TRBJ2-5, with D unresolved. CDR3 length: 13 residues. The germline gives CDR1 SGHRS, CDR2 YFSETQ. V lost 4 bases and J lost 5, with 12 bases in between. CDR3 region: CASSTPVVETQYF. The CDR3, as DNA: TGCGCCAGCAGCACCCCCGTGGTGGAGACCCAGTACTTC.

The chain recombines TRBV27 with TRBJ2-7; D not resolved. The CDR3 runs to 14 residues. Trimming left V 2 bases short and J 3 bases short, with 11 bases between. Germline V gene sequence: CDR1 MNHEY, CDR2 SMNVEV (reference sequence). The CDR3 region is CASSLGPLFYEQYF. CDR3 DNA sequence: TGTGCCAGCAGTTTAGGGCCCCTTTTCTACGAGCAGTACTTC.

This clonotype appeared a few times. The CDR3 protein is CASSRTGAYTDTQYF. The CDR3 nucleotides are TGTGCCAGCAGCCGGACGGGGGCGTACACGGATACGCAGTATTTT. The chain recombines TRBV5-6 with TRBJ2-3; D is possibly TRBD1 or TRBD2 (6 bases each). Between the trimmed V and J ends, which lost 4 bases and 6 bases, there was a span of 18 bases. In germline, CDR1 is SGHDT, CDR2 YYEEEE. This CDR3 has 15 amino acids. Combining the CDR3 with reference TRBV5-6 and TRBJ2-3 gives the whole variable domain DAGVTQSPTHLIKTRGQQVTLRCSPKSGHDTVSWYQQALGQGPQFIFQYYEEEERQRGNFPDRFSGHQFPNYSSELNVNALLLGDSALYLCASSRTGAYTDTQYFGPGTRLTVL.

The chain joins TRBV11-1 to TRBJ2-4; 9 bases agree with TRBD2. Germline V gene lookup returns CDR1 SGHAT and CDR2 FQDESV (reference sequence). CDR3 length: 17 amino acids. V was clipped by 1 base and J by 3 bases; unmatched bases: 7. CDR3 in amino acids: CASSLGRGRAVKNIQYF. CDR3 bases: TGTGCCAGCAGCTTAGGTCGCGGGAGGGCCGTCAAAAACATTCAGTACTTC.

This clonotype has just a few counts. The chain carries TRBV24-1 and TRBJ1-1; no clear D gene. Trimming stripped 2 bases from V and 0 bases from J, with 3 bases between. Germline V lookup: CDR1 KGHDR, CDR2 SFDVKD. The CDR3 is 13 amino acids. Here the CDR3 reads CATSDSVNTEAFF. The CDR3, as DNA: TGTGCCACCAGTGATTCAGTGAACACTGAAGCTTTCTTT.

There are a few counts of this clonotype. The chain recombines TRBV2 with TRBJ2-5; the D is unclear. Germline V gives CDR1 SNHLY, CDR2 FYNNEI. V was clipped by 4 bases and J by 5 bases, with 11 bases between them. The CDR3 extends over 13 amino acids. The CDR3 here is CASSAPVVETQYF. CDR3 bases: TGTGCCAGCAGTGCCCCAGTGGTGGAGACCCAGTACTTC.

This clonotype was found a few times. The chain couples TRBV11-3 to TRBJ2-7; perhaps TRBD2 as D (5 bases). Germline CDR1 SGHNT, CDR2 YENEEA. This CDR3 region has 15 residues. V gave up 5 bases and J gave up 3 bases, with 17 bases separating them. The DNA of the CDR3 is TGTGCCAGCAGCCCGGGCTCGGGGTCTGGCTACGAGCAGTACTTC. Translation: CASSPGSGSGYEQYF.

Notes on this clonotype: Since no conserved phenylalanine or tryptophan closes the CDR3, a read error is the likely cause. V usage is TRBV2 and J usage is TRBJ2-5; D unclear. The J call may be incorrect, as the DNA end agrees better with TRBJ2-1. The CDR3 is made up of 13 amino acids. Germline V gene data show CDR1 as SNHLY and CDR2 as FYNNEI. The CDR3 protein is CASSEANQETQFS. CDR3 nucleotides: TGTGCCAGCAGTGAGGCCAACCAAGAGACCCAGTTCTCC.

This sequence joins TRBV9 and TRBJ1-1; 10 positions agree with TRBD1. The CDR3 has 15 amino acids. Per germline, CDR1 SGDLS and CDR2 YYNGEE. V lost 3 bases, J lost 1 base, and 3 bases stayed unmatched. The CDR3 bases are TGTGCCAGCAGCGGCGGGGACAGGGGGAACACTGAAGCTTTCTTT. Protein sequence: CASSGGDRGNTEAFF.

V is TRBV28 and J is TRBJ2-3; D remains unclear. Trimming took 5 bases from V and 6 from J, leaving 9 bases between them. There are 12 residues in the CDR3. The germline CDR1 and CDR2 sequences are MDHEN and SYDVKM. The CDR3 sequence: CASSPLPDTQYF. The CDR3 region has the DNA TGTGCCAGCAGTCCCCTTCCGGATACGCAGTATTTT.

The chain recombines TRBV12-3 or TRBV12-4 with TRBJ2-5, with unresolved D. V dropped 2 bases and J dropped 5 bases, with 9 bases sitting between them. The CDR3 has 13 amino acids. CDR3 in DNA: TGTGCCAGCAGTTTAAGGCGAACGGAGACCCAGTACTTC. It codes for CASSLRRTETQYF.

DNA of the CDR3: TGCAGTGCTGACACCGGACTAGCGGGGGCAGATACGCAGTATTTT. This codes for CSADTGLAGADTQYF. The chain has TRBV20-1 and TRBJ2-3; 13 bases agree with TRBD2. Germline V gene data show CDR1 as DFQATT and CDR2 as SNEGSKA (reference sequence). The CDR3 extends over 15 amino acids. V lost 5 bases to trimming and J lost 4 bases; unmatched junction nucleotides: 6.

The rearrangement links TRBV9 to TRBJ1-6; no clear D. The V end lost 0 bases, the J end lost 9 bases, and 4 bases lay between the germline ends. The CDR3 length is 12 residues. Germline V lookup: CDR1 SGDLS, CDR2 YYNGEE. CDR3 DNA: TGTGCCAGCAGCGTAGAGGCTTCACCCCTCCACTTT. Its protein is CASSVEASPLHF.

This clonotype was seen a handful of times. The V and J genes are TRBV6-4 and TRBJ2-1, with TRBD2 matching over 10 bases. The CDR3 extends over 14 amino acids. Trimming cost V 5 bases and J 5 bases; bases outside gene matches: 3. Germline V lookup: CDR1 MRHNA, CDR2 SNTAGT. As DNA, the CDR3 is TGTGCCAGCAGTACTAGCGGGGAGGACAATGAGCAGTTCTTC. It encodes CASSTSGEDNEQFF.

V usage is TRBV6-2 or TRBV6-3 and J usage is TRBJ2-1; possibly TRBD1 or TRBD2 for D (6 bases each). CDR1 and CDR2 (germline): MNHEY, SVGEGT. The V end was cut by 4 bases, the J end by 3 bases, with 13 bases between. This CDR3 comprises 15 residues. The CDR3 region has the DNA TGTGCCAGCAGTTTCGGGGGCTACTACTACAATGAGCAGTTCTTC. Its translation: CASSFGGYYYNEQFF.

In regard to this clonotype: The conserved closing phenylalanine or tryptophan is absent in this CDR3, likely reflecting a read error. This chain uses TRBV29-1 with TRBJ1-1; no firm D call. CDR3 length equals 13 residues. V lost 7 bases and J 1 base, leaving 13 bases between the germline ends. Germline V gene lookup returns CDR1 SQVTM and CDR2 ANQGSEA. The CDR3 reads CSGGHSANTEAFS. DNA of the CDR3: TGCAGCGGAGGGCACAGCGCGAACACTGAAGCTTTCTCT.